This T cell receptor beta chain is from a study of CD4 and CD8 cells across lung adenocarcinoma regions. The CDR3 contains 14 residues. The germline V gene has CDR1 ENHRY and CDR2 SYGVKD. To note about this clonotype: An end of the junction differs from the germline gene, which may be a read error.

Each CDR3 protein gets one entry after TCRdb re-called the PCR reads with MiXCR. Altogether approximately 24,000 distinct CDR3 sequences are present, more than 45% being singletons, with the ten largest covering approximately 46%. V is TRBV10-3 and J is TRBJ2-3, with a possible D match to TRBD2 (7 bases). This TCR was recovered from a male donor with lung adenocarcinoma. The CD4 and CD8 labels of this study may be unreliable. The sequencing input was CD8+ T cells from the center of a lung tumor. In nucleotides, the CDR3 is TGTGCGGGATCCGGGGGCGGGGGCGTCATGAGGCAGTACTTT. Protein product: CAGSGGGGVMRQYF.